This TCR beta chain was documented in a study of shared clonotypes between healthy human individuals. Naive CD8 cells comprised CD45RO-negative, CCR7-positively selected cells, excluding terminally differentiated effector memory CD45RA+ cells. CDR3 length equals 13 residues. Germline lookup yields CDR1 SGDLS and CDR2 YYNGEE. The ends lost 0 bases at V and 6 bases at J; junction bases unmatched: 3. The input for sorted-subset replicate PCRs was approximately 190 ng DNA, 30,000 or so T cell genomes. TCRdb's copy holds only in-frame clones and misses some; the assay was immunoSEQ multiplex PCR. Among hundreds of thousands of clones listed, 90% to 95% were seen once.

This sequence joins TRBV9 and TRBJ2-7, with 7 positions matching TRBD1. Sequencing input: naive CD8+ T cells sorted from blood. This receptor was identified in a man under 40 in good health. The CDR3 nucleotides are TGTGCCAGCAGCGTAGGACAGGGCCCCGAGCAGTACTTC. It codes for CASSVGQGPEQYF.